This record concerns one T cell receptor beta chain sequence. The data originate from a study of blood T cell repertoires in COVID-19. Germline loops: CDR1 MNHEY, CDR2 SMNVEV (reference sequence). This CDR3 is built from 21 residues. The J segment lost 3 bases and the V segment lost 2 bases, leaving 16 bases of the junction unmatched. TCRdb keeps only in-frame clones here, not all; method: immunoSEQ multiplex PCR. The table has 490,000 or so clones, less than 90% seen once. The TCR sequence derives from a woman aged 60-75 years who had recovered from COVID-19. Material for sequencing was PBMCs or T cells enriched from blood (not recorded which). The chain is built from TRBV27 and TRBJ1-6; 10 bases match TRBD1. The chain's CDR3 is CASSLGTPSRDRGLYNSPLHF. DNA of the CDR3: TGTGCCAGCAGTTTAGGGACACCGTCCCGGGACAGGGGCCTCTATAATTCACCCCTCCACTTT.